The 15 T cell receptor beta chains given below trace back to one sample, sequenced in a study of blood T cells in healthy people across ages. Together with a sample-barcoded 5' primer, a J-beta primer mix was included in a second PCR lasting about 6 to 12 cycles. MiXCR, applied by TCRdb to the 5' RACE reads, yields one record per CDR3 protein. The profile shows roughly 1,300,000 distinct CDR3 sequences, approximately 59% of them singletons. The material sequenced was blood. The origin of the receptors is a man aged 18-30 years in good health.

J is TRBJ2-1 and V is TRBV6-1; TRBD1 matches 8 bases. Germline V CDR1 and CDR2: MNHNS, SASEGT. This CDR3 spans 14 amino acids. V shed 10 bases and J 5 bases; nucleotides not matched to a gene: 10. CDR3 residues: CANRGGTGHNEQFF. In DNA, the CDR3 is TGTGCCAACAGAGGGGGGACAGGTCACAATGAGCAGTTCTTC.

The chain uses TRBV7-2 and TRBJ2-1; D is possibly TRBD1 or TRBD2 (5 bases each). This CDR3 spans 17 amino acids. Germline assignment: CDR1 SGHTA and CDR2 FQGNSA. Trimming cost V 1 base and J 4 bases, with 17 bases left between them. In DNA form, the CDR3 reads TGTGCCAGCAGCTTAGGGGCAGGGACCACGTTATACAATGAGCAGTTCTTC. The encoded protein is CASSLGAGTTLYNEQFF.

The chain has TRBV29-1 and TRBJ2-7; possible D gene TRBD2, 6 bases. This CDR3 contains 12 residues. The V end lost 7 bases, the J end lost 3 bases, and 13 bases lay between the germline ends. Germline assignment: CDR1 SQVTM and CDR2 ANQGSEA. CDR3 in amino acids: CSAETGDYEQYF. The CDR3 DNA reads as TGCAGCGCGGAGACGGGAGACTACGAGCAGTACTTC.

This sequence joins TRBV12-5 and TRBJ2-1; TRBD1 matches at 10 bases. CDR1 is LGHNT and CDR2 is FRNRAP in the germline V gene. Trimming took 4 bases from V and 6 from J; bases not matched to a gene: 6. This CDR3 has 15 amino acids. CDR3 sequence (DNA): TGTGCTAGTGGTTGGGGGACAGGGGCTACCAATGAGCAGTTCTTC. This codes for CASGWGTGATNEQFF.

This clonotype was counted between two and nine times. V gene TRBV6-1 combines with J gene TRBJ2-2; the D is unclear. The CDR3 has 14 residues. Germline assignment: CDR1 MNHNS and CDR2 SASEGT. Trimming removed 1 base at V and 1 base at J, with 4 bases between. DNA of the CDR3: TGTGCCAGCAGTGAAGGGCTGAACACCGGGGAGCTGTTTTTT. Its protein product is CASSEGLNTGELFF.

CDR3 residues: CASTRDSADTQYF. In DNA, the CDR3 is TGTGCCAGCACCAGGGACTCCGCAGATACGCAGTATTTT. The V and J genes are TRBV2 and TRBJ2-3; TRBD2 might be the D (6 bases). The CDR3 length is 13 residues. CDR1 and CDR2 from the germline V gene are SNHLY and FYNNEI. The germline V and J ends were trimmed by 7 bases and 4 bases, with 12 bases remaining between them.

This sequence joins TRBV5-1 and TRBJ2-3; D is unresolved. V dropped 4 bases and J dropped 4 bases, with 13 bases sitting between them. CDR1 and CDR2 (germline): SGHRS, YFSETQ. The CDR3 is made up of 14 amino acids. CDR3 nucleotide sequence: TGCGCCAGCAGCCTGGCTTCGAGGCCAGATACGCAGTATTTT. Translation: CASSLASRPDTQYF.

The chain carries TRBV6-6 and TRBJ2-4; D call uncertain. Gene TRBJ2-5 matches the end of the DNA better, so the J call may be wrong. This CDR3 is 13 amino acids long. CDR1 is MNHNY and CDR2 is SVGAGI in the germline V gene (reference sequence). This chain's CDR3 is CASSYSLMETQYF. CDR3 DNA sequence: TGTGCCAGCAGTTACTCACTAATGGAGACCCAGTACTTC.

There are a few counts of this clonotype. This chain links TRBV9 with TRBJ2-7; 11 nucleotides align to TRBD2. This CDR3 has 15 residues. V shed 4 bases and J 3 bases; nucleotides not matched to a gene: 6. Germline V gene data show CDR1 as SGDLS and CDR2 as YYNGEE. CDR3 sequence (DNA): TGTGCCAGCAGCCACGGGACTAGCGGTTACTACGAGCAGTACTTC. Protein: CASSHGTSGYYEQYF.

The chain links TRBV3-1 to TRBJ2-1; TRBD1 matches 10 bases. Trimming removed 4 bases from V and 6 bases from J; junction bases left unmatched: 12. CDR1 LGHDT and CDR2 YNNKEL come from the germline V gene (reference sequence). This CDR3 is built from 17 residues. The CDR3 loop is CASSRIGTGAFGNEQFF. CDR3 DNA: TGTGCCAGCAGCCGAATTGGGACAGGGGCGTTTGGCAATGAGCAGTTCTTC.

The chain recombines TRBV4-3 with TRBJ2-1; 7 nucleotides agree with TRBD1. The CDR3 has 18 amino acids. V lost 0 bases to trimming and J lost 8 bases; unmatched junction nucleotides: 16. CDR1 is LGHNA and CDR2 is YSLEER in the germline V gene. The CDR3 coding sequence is TGCGCCAGCAGCCAAGATGGAGTGTCGACAGGGCGTCTAGATGAGCAGTTCTTC. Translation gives CASSQDGVSTGRLDEQFF.

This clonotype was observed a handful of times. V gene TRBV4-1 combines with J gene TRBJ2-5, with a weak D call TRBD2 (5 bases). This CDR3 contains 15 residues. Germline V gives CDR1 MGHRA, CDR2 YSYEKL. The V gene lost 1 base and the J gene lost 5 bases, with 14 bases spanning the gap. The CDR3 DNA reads TGCGCCAGCAGCCAAGGCGCAGGAGGTGTCGAGACCCAGTACTTC. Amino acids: CASSQGAGGVETQYF.

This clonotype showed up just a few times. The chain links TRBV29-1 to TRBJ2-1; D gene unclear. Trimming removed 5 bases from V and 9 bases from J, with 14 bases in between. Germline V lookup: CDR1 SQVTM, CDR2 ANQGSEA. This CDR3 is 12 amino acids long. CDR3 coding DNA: TGCAGCGTTTGTGGAATTTGGGTTGAGCAGTTCTTC. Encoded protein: CSVCGIWVEQFF.

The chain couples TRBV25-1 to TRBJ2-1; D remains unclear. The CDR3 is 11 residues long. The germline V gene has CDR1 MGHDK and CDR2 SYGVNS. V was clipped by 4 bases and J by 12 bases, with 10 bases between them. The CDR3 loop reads CASSGRGVQFF. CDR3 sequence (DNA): TGTGCCAGCAGTGGGAGAGGTGTGCAGTTCTTC.

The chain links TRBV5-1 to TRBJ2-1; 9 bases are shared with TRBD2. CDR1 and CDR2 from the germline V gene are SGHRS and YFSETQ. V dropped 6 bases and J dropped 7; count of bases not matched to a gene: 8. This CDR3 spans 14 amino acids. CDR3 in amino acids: CASITGTSSNEQFF. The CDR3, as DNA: TGCGCCAGCATAACCGGGACTAGCTCGAATGAGCAGTTCTTC.